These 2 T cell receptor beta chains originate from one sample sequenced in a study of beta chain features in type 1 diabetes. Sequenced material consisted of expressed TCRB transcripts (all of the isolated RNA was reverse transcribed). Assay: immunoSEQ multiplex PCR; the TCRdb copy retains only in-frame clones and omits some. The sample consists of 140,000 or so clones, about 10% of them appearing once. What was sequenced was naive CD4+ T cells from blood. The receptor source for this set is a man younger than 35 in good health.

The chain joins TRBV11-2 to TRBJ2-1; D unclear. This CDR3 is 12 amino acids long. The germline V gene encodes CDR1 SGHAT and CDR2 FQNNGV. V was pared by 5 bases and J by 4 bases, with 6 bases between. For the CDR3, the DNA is TGTGCCAGCAGCCTCACATACAATGAGCAGTTCTTC. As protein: CASSLTYNEQFF.

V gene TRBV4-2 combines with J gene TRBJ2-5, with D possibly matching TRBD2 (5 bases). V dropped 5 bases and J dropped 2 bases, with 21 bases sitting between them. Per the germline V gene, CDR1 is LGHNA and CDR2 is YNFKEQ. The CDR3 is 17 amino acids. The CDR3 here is CASSSASGIVGQETQYF. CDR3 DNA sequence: TGTGCCAGCAGCTCCGCCTCCGGGATAGTAGGTCAAGAGACCCAGTACTTC.